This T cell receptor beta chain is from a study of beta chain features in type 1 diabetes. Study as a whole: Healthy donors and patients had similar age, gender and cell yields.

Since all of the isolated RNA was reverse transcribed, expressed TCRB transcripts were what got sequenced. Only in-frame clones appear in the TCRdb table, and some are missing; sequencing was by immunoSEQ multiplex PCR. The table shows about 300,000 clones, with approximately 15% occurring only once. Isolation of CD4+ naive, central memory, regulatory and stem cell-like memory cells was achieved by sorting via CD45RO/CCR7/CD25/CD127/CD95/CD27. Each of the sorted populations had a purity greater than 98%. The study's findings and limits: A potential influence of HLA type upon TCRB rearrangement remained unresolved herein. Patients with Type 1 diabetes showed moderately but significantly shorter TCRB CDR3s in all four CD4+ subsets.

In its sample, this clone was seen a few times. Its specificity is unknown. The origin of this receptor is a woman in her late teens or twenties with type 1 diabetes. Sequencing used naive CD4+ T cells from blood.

The DNA of the CDR3 is TGCGCCAGCAGCTTGGAGGGCAGGGGGCTGGACGAGCAGTACTTC. Translating it yields CASSLEGRGLDEQYF. The chain couples TRBV5-1 to TRBJ2-7, with TRBD1 matching 8 bases. The CDR3 runs 15 residues. From germline, CDR1 is SGHRS and CDR2 YFSETQ. The V segment lost 0 bases and the J segment 5 bases; nucleotides outside the gene matches: 7.